This T cell receptor beta chain comes out of a study of shared T cell receptors in the human thymus. TCRdb's table, derived via immunoSEQ multiplex PCR, lists solely in-frame clones and lacks some. The sample includes 500,000 to 850,000 clones, around 87% seen only once; the top ten take under 0.01%. V lost 0 bases and J lost 2; bases outside the gene matches: 6. Germline values: CDR1 SGHDT, CDR2 YYEEEE. The CDR3 is made up of 17 amino acids. These data were also reused for a study on human thymus T cells. That source adds: Thymic material originated from resections removed in the course of corrective heart surgery. Gene usage for V and J segments appeared biased in thymic and blood repertoires.

The source is a boy younger than two with a congenital heart defect. Sequencing used thymocytes. The gene calls are TRBV5-6 and TRBJ2-4, with 9 bases that match TRBD2. For the CDR3, the DNA is TGTGCCAGCAGCTTGGTGAGGCTAGCGGGGCCCAAAAACATTCAGTACTTC. This codes for CASSLVRLAGPKNIQYF.